The 5 T cell receptor beta chains listed next were all sequenced from one sample in a study of T cells after yellow fever vaccination (dated by TCRdb to 2018 to 2020). Libraries were made using 5' RACE. The sequencer listed for this sample is Illumina HiSeq 2500. In-frame beta chains were kept once TCRdb had trimmed the public reads at Q25 with fastp and called clones with MiXCR. Every distinct CDR3 protein forms one entry, paired with its most common genes and DNA. In all, the sample holds 300,000 or so distinct CDR3 sequences, and 6.5% to 8.5% of those were seen once. The ten largest account for about 18% of the sample. The treatment or condition tag for this specimen amounts to: live attenuated yellow fever vaccine strain. The sample in question was PBMCs, obtained approximately 40 days after the first yellow fever vaccination. All receptors derive from a man aged 18 to 29 who received the YFV17D yellow fever vaccine.

V is TRBV2 and J is TRBJ2-5; D remains ambiguous. Trimming shortened V by 7 bases and J by 2 bases, and 11 bases separated the two germline ends. The CDR3 consists of 13 residues. Germline loops: CDR1 SNHLY, CDR2 FYNNEI. The CDR3 nucleotides read TGTGCCAGCAAACTGGCGAATCAAGAGACCCAGTACTTC. This codes for CASKLANQETQYF.

As to this clonotype: The final CDR3 position lacks the conserved phenylalanine or tryptophan, pointing to a likely read error. The chain links TRBV10-3 to TRBJ1-1; the match to TRBD1 covers 8 bases. The germline gives CDR1 ENHRY, CDR2 SYGVKD. Trimming took 4 bases from V and 1 from J; bases not matched to a gene: 2. The CDR3 extends over 14 amino acids. The CDR3 sequence is CAISVGQANTEAFS. The CDR3 DNA sequence: TGTGCCATCAGTGTGGGACAGGCGAACACTGAAGCTTTCTCT.

This clonotype was seen ten or more times. V and J are TRBV6-1 and TRBJ2-7; D may be TRBD1 or TRBD2 (5 bases each). The germline V gene has CDR1 MNHNS and CDR2 SASEGT. The V end was cut by 7 bases, the J end by 3 bases, with 13 bases between. The CDR3 has 13 amino acids. The CDR3 here is CASTRGRVYEQYF. In DNA, the CDR3 is TGTGCCAGCACCCGGGGCAGGGTCTACGAGCAGTACTTC.

The table lists this clonotype with a few counts. The V call is TRBV6-2 or TRBV6-3, the J call TRBJ2-7, with D tentatively TRBD1 (6 bases). The CDR3 sequence is 12 residues long. Trimming cost V 5 bases and J 7 bases, with 12 bases left between them. Germline CDR1 MNHEY, CDR2 SVGEGT. CDR3 sequence reads: CASSPGAREQYV. The DNA of the CDR3 is TGTGCCAGCAGTCCAGGGGCGCGGGAGCAGTACGTC.

V and J are TRBV29-1 and TRBJ2-3; tentatively, D is TRBD2 (5 bases). The CDR3 is 14 residues long. The ends were cut back, 5 bases at V and 10 bases at J, with 22 bases in the middle. Looked up from germline, CDR1 is SQVTM and CDR2 is ANQGSEA. CDR3 nucleotide sequence: TGCAGCGTTCGCCCTGAACGGGATAATATGGCGCAGTATTTT. This codes for CSVRPERDNMAQYF.